This entry features one TCR beta chain sequence. Its target is unknown. Germline-derived CDR1 and CDR2 are SGHNT and YENEEA. The CDR3 covers 16 residues. The data stem from a study of human CD8 memory T cell subsets. It was UMI-labeled 5' RACE by which the TCR beta libraries were made. As handled by the study authors: Libraries were built for TCR beta, and each one held between about 2,900 and 18,000 functional CDR3 beta clonotypes. TCRdb reanalyzed the 5' RACE reads and collapses them to one entry per CDR3 protein, without DNA. TCRdb's processing, not the study's, gives the V and J calls here. The sample shows approximately 12,000 distinct CDR3 sequences, and under 10% sits with its ten largest clones. Study outcomes and limitations: For this study, sequencing was restricted to the T cell receptor beta chains only.

The PBMC originated from buffy coats obtained from healthy donors. Total CD8+ T cells were enriched by negative magnetic separation. The specimen sequenced was CD8+ T cells from PBMCs. The clonotype comes from a human donor in good health. The chain is built from TRBV11-3 and TRBJ2-7; TCRdb's assignment of TRBD1 cannot be checked, as there is no DNA. The CDR3 region is CASRDRDSSGSYEQYF.